Listed here is a single T cell receptor (beta chain). Its antigen is unidentified. Relative to the germline gene, one junction end is altered; a read error may explain this. PBMCs stemmed from around 9.3 ml fresh peripheral blood. Amplification of TCR beta CDR3 regions used RNA as the template. Carried out on the TCR CDR3, a first-round RT-PCR used the HTBI primer set. TCRdb re-derived calls from the multiplex PCR reads in MiXCR, one entry per CDR3 protein. The sample holds nearly 600,000 distinct CDR3 sequences, over 12% seen once. From germline, CDR1 is SGHNT and CDR2 YENEEA. This CDR3 has 12 residues. These data originate in a study of T cells in Graves' hyperthyroidism and ophthalmopathy. General study findings and limits: The model forecast ophthalmopathy, anticipating it by a median approximately 6.2 months before onset.

Sequencing input: blood. The origin of this receptor is a woman between 18 and 29 years old with Graves' ophthalmopathy. The rearrangement uses TRBV11-3 and TRBJ2-1; D uncertain. The CDR3 DNA sequence: TGTGCCAGCAGCTTAAACAGCAAATGGCCAATCTTC. Translating gives CASSLNSKWPIF. Drawing the rest from reference TRBV11-3 and TRBJ2-1, the complete variable domain is EAGVVQSPRYKIIEKKQPVAFWCNPISGHNTLYWYLQNLGQGPELLIRYENEEAVDDSQLPKDRFSAERLKGVDSTLKIQPAELGDSAVYLCASSLNSKWPIFGPGTRLTVL.